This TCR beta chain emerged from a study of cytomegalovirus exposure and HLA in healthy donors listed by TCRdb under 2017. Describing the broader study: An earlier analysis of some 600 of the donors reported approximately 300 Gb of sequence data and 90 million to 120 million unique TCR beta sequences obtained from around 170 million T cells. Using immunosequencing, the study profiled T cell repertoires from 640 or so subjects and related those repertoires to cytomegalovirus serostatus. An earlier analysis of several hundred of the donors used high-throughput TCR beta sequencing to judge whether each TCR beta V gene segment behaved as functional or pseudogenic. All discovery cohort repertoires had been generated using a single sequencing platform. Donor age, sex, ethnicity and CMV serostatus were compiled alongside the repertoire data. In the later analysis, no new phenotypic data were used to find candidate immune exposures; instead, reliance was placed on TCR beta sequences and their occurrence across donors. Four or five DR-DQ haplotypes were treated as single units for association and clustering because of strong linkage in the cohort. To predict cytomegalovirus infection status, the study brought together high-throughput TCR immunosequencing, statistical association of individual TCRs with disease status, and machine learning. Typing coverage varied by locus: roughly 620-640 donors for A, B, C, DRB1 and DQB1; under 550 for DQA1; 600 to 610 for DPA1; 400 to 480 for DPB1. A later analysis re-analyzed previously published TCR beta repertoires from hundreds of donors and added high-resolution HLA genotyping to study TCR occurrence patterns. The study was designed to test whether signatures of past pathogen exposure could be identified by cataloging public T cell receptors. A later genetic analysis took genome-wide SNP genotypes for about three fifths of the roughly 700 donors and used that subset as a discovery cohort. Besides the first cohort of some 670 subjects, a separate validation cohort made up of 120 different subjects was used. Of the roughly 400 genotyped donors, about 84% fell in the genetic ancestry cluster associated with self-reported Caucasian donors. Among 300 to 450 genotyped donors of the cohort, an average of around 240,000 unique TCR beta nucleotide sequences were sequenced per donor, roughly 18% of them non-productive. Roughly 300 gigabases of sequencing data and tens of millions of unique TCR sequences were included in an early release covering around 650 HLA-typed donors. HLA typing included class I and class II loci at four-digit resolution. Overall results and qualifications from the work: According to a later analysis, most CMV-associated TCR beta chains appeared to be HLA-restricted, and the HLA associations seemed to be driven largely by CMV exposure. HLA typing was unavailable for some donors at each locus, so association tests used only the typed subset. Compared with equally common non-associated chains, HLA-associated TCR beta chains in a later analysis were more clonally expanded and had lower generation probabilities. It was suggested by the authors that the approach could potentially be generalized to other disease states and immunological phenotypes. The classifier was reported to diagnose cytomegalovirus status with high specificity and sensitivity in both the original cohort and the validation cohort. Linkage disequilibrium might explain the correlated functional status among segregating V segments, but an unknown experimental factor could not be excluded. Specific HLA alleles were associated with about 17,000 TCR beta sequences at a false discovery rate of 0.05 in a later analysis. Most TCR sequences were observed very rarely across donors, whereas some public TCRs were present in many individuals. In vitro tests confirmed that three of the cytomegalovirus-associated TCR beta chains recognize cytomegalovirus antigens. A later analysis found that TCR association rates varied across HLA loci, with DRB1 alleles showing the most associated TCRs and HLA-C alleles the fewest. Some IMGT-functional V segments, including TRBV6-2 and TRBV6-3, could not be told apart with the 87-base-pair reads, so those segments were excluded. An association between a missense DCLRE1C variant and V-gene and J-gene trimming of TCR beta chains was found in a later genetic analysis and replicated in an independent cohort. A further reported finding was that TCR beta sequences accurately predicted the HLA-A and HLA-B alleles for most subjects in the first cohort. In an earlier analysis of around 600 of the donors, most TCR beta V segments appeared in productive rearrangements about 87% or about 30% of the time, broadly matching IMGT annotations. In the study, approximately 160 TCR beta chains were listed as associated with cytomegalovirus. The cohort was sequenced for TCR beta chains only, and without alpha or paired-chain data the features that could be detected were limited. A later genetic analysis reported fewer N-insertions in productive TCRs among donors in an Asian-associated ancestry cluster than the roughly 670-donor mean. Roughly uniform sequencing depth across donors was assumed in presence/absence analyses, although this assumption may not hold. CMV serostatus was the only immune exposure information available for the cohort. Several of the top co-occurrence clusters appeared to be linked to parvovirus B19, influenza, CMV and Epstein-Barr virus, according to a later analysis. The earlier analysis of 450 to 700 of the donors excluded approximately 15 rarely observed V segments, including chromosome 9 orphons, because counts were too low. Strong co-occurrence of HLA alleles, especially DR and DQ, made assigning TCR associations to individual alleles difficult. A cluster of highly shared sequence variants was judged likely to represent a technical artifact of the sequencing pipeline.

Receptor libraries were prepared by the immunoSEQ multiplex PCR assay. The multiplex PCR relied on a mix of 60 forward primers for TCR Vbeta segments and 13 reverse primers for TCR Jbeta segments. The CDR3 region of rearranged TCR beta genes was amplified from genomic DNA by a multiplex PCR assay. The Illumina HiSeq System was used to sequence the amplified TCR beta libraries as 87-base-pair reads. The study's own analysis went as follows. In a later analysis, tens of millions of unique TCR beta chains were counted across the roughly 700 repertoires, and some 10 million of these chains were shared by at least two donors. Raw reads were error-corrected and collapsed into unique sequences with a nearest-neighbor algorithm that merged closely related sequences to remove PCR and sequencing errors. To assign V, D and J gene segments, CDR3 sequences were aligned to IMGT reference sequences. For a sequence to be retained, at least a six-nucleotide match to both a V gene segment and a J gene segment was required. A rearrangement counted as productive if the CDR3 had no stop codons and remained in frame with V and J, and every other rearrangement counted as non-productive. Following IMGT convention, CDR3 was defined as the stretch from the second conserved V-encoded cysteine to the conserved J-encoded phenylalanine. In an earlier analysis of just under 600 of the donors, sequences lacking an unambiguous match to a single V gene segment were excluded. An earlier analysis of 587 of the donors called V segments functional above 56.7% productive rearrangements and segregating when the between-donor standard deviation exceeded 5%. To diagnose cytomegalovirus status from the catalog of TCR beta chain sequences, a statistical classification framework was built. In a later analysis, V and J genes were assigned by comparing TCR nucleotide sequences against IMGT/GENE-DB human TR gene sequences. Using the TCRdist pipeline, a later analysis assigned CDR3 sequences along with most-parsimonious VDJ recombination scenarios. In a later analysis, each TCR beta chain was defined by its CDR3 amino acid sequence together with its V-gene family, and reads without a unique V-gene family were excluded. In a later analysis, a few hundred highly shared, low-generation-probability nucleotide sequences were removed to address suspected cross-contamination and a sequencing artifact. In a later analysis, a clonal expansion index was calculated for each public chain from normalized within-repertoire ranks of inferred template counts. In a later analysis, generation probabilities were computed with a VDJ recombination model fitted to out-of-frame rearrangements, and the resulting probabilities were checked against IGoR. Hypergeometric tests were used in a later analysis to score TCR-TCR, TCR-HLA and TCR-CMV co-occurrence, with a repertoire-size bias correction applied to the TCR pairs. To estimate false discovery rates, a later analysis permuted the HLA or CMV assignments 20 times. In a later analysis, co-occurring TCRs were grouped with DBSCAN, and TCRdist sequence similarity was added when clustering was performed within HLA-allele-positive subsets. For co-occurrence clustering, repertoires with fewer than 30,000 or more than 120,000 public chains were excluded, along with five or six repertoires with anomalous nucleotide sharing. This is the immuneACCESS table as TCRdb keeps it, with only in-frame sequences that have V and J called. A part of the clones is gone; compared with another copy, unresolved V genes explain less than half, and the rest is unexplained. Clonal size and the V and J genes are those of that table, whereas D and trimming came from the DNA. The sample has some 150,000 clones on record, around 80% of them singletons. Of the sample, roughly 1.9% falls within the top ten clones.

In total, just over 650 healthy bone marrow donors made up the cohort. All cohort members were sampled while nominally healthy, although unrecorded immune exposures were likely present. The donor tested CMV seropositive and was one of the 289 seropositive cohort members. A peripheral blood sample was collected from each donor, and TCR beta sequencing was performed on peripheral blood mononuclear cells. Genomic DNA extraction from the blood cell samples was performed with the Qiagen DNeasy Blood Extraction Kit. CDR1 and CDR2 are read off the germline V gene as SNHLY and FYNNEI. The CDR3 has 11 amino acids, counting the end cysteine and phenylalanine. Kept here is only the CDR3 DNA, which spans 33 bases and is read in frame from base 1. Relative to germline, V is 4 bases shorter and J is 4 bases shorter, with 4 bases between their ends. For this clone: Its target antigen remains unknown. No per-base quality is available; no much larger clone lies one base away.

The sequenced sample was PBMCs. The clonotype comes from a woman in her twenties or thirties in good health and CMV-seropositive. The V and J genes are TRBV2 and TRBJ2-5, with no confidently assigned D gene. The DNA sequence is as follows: TGTGCCAGCAGTGCGGGAGAGACCCAGTACTTC. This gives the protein CASSAGETQYF.